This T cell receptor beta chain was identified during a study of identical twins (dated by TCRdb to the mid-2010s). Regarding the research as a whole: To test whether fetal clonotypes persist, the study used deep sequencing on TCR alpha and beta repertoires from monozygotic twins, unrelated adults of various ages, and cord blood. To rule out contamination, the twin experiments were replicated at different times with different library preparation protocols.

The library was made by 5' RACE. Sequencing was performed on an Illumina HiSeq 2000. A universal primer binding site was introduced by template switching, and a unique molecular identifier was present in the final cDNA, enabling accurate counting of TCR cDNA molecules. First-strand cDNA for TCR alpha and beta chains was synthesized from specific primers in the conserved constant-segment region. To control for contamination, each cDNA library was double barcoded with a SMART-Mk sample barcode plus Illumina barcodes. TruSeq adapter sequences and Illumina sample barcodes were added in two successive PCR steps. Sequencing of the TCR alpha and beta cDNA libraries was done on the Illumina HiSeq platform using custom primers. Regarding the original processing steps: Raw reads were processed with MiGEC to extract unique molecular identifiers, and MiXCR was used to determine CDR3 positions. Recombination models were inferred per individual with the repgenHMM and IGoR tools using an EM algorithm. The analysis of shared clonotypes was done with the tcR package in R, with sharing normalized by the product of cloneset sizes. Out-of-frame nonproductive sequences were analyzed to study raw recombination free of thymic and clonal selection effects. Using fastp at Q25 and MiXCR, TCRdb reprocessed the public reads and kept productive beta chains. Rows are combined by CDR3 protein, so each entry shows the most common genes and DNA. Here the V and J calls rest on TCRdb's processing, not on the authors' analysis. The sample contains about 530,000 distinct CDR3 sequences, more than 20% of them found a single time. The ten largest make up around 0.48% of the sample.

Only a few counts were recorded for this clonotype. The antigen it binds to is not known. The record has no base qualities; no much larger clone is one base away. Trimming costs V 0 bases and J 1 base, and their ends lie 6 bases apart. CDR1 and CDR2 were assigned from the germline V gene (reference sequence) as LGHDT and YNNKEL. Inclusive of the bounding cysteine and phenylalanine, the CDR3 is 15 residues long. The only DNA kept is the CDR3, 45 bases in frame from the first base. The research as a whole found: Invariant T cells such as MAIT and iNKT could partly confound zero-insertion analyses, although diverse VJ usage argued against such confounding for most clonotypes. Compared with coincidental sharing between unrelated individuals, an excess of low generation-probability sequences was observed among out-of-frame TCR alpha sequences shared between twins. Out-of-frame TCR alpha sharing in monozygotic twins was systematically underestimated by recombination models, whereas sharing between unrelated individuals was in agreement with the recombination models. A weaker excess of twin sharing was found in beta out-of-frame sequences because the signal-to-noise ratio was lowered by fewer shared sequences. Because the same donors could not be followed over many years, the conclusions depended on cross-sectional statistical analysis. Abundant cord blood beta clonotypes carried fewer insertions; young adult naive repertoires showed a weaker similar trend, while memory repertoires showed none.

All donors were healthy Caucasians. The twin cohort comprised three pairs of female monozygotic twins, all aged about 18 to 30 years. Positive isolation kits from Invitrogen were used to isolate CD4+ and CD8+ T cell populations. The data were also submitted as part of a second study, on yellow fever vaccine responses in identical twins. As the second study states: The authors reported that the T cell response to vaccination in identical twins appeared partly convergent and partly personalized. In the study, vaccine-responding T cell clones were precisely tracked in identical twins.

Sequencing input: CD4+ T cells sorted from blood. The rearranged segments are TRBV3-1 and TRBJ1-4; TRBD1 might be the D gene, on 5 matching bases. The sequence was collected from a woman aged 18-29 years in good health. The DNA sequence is TGTGCCAGCAGCCAAGAGGGGGTAACTAATGAAAAACTGTTTTTT. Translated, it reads CASSQEGVTNEKLFF.